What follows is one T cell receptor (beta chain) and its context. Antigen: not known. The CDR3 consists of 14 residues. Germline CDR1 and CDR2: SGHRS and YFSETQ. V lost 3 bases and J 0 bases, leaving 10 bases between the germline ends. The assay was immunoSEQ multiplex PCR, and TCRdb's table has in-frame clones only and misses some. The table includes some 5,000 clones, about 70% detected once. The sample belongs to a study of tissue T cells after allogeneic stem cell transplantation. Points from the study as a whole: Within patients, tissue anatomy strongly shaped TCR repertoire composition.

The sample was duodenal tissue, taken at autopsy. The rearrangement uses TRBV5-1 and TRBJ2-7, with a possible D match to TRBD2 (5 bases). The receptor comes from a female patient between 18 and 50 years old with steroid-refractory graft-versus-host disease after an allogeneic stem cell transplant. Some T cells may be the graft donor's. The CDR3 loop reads CASSWRRSSYEQYF. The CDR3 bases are TGCGCCAGCAGCTGGAGGAGAAGCTCCTACGAGCAGTACTTC.